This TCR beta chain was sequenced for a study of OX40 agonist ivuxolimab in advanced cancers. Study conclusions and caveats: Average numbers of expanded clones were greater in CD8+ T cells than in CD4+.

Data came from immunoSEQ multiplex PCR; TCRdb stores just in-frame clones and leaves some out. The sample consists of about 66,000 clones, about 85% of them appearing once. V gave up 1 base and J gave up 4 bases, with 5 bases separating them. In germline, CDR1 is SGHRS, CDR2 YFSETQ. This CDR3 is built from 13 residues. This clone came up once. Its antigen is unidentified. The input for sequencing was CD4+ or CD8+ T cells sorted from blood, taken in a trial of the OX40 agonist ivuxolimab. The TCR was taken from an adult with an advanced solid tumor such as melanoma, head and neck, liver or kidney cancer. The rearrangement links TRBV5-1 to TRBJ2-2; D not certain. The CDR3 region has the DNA TGCGCCAGCAGCTTGTTGGCCACCGGGGAGCTGTTTTTT. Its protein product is CASSLLATGELFF.